This entry lists 16 T cell receptor beta chains sequenced from one sample in a study of blood T cells in healthy people across ages. A second PCR, run for about 6 to 11 cycles, used a sample-barcoded 5' primer plus a J-beta primer mix. Each CDR3 protein gets one entry after TCRdb re-called the 5' RACE reads with MiXCR. Of fewer than 750,000 distinct CDR3 sequences listed, around 48% are singletons. Material for sequencing was blood. Receptors originate from a man aged 80 or over in good health.

This clonotype appeared a few times. The CDR3, as DNA: TGTGCCAGCAGCGCCCGACTAGCGGATGAGCAGTTCTTC. Its protein is CASSARLADEQFF. The gene calls are TRBV7-3 and TRBJ2-1; TRBD2 aligns across 9 bases. J lost 8 bases, V lost 5 bases, and 4 bases had no gene match. Germline CDR1 is SGHTA and CDR2 is FQGTGA. There are 13 residues in the CDR3.

As for this clonotype: At one end the junction does not follow the germline gene, possibly because of a read error. The rearrangement uses TRBV9 and TRBJ2-3, with D unresolved. Germline-derived CDR1 and CDR2 are SGDLS and YYNGEE. This CDR3 comprises 13 residues. The CDR3 protein is CACSVATADTQYF. CDR3 nucleotide sequence: TGTGCCTGCAGCGTAGCTACGGCAGATACGCAGTATTTT.

This clonotype was seen repeatedly, ten times or more. The chain uses TRBV6-6 and TRBJ2-3; possibly TRBD2 for D (6 bases). V dropped 10 bases and J dropped 5 bases, with 25 bases sitting between them. The CDR3 covers 16 residues. In germline, CDR1 is MNHNY, CDR2 SVGAGI (reference sequence). As DNA, the CDR3 is TGTGCCATCTCCCCGGGGCGGGGCCTTATTGGAGATACGCAGTATTTT. Its translation: CAISPGRGLIGDTQYF.

The J gene is TRBJ2-7, the V gene TRBV4-1, with 7 bases fitting TRBD2. The CDR3 loop spans 14 amino acids. Germline CDR1 and CDR2: MGHRA and YSYEKL. J gave up 6 bases and V 5 bases, and 10 bases lay outside the gene matches. The DNA for the CDR3 is TGCGCCAGCAGCTCCTGGGGGGGTGTAGGCGAGCAGTACTTC. Protein: CASSSWGGVGEQYF.

This clonotype was seen a few times. The chain joins TRBV6-5 to TRBJ2-2; TRBD2 aligns across 7 bases. This CDR3 region has 14 residues. The junction had 5 bases not matched to a gene; V was cut back by 7 bases and J by 3 bases. Germline V gene lookup returns CDR1 MNHEY and CDR2 SVGAGI. CDR3 nucleotides: TGTGCCAGCACCCGGGGGGTGGACACCGGGGAGCTGTTTTTT. Translation gives CASTRGVDTGELFF.

This clonotype occurred a few times. V usage is TRBV7-2 and J usage is TRBJ2-1; 10 positions agree with TRBD2. This CDR3 is built from 17 residues. The germline V gene encodes CDR1 SGHTA and CDR2 FQGNSA. With 1 base clipped from V and 4 bases from J, the junction kept 7 bases outside the gene matches. As DNA, the CDR3 is TGTGCCAGCAGCTTAGGCCTAGCGGGAGCGGGTTACAATGAGCAGTTCTTC. It specifies CASSLGLAGAGYNEQFF.

Only a few counts were recorded for this clonotype. This chain connects TRBV7-9 to TRBJ1-2, with TRBD1 matching over 8 bases. Germline trimming cut 5 bases from V and 8 bases from J; bases unmatched to any gene: 7. CDR3 size: 13 residues. Per germline, CDR1 SEHNR and CDR2 FQNEAQ (reference sequence). CDR3 bases: TGTGCCAGCAGCCCATCAGGGGGCCCCGGCTACACCTTC. As protein: CASSPSGGPGYTF.

The chain carries TRBV21-1 and TRBJ2-7; the table's D call, TRBD1, was not checked against the DNA. TRBV21-1 is marked as a pseudogene. This CDR3 is 17 amino acids long. The CDR3 DNA follows: TGTGCCAGCAGCAAGGCCGGGACTAGTGGGAACTCCTACGAGCAGTACTTC. It specifies CASSKAGTSGNSYEQYF.

The rearrangement uses TRBV4-1 and TRBJ1-2; D gene unclear. The CDR3 consists of 17 residues. V gave up 0 bases and J gave up 0 bases, with 14 bases separating them. In germline, CDR1 is MGHRA, CDR2 YSYEKL. The CDR3 DNA is TGCGCCAGCAGCCAAGAGGTTCCAACGACGACTAACTATGGCTACACCTTC. Residues: CASSQEVPTTTNYGYTF.

This clonotype was picked up many times. The rearrangement joins TRBV7-9 to TRBJ1-2; D not resolved. This CDR3 is built from 12 residues. Per the germline V gene, CDR1 is SEHNR and CDR2 is FQNEAQ (reference sequence). The V gene lost 5 bases and the J gene lost 6 bases, with 10 bases spanning the gap. The CDR3 loop reads CASSIDLDGYTF. DNA of the CDR3: TGTGCCAGCAGCATAGACCTGGATGGCTACACCTTC.

This chain joins TRBV5-1 and TRBJ2-7, with TRBD2 matching 8 bases. V lost 5 bases to trimming and J lost 0 bases; unmatched junction nucleotides: 7. The V gene's germline CDR1 is SGHRS and CDR2 YFSETQ. The CDR3 runs 15 residues. For the CDR3, the DNA is TGCGCCAGCAGAGAAGCTAGCGGGTTCTCCTACGAGCAGTACTTC. It is translated as CASREASGFSYEQYF.

This clonotype was detected a few times. This sequence joins TRBV4-2 and TRBJ2-7; D possibly matches TRBD1 or TRBD2 (5 bases each). In germline, CDR1 is LGHNA, CDR2 YNFKEQ. The CDR3 sequence is 14 residues long. V shed 5 bases and J shed 0 bases, with 11 bases lying between them. The CDR3 sequence: CASSAAGTSYEQYF. The CDR3 DNA is TGTGCCAGCAGCGCGGCCGGGACCTCCTACGAGCAGTACTTC.

This clonotype was seen more than once but under ten times. The chain employs TRBV6-5 and TRBJ2-7; D may be TRBD1 (7 bases). The CDR3 has 15 amino acids. The germline V gene encodes CDR1 MNHEY and CDR2 SVGAGI. Trimming cost V 6 bases and J 2 bases, with 17 bases left between them. This CDR3 reads CASRVLRDSAYEQYF. As DNA, the CDR3 is TGTGCCAGCAGGGTTCTGCGGGACAGCGCCTACGAGCAGTACTTC.

This rearrangement joins TRBV5-1 to TRBJ1-1, with 7 bases identical to TRBD1. Germline V gene lookup returns CDR1 SGHRS and CDR2 YFSETQ. V lost 1 base, J lost 1 base, and 4 bases stayed unmatched. There are 15 residues in the CDR3. CDR3 sequence (DNA): TGCGCCAGCAGCTTGACCGGGACAGAGAACACTGAAGCTTTCTTT. This codes for CASSLTGTENTEAFF.

This clonotype has more than one count but fewer than ten. V usage is TRBV7-6 and J usage is TRBJ2-1; TRBD2 agrees at 13 bases. Trimming at V came to 5 bases and at J to 5 bases, leaving 6 bases not matched to a gene. This CDR3 contains 16 residues. CDR1 is SGHVS, CDR2 FNYEAQ, per germline. CDR3 protein: CASSGQGLAGNNEQFF. CDR3 bases: TGTGCCAGCAGCGGACAGGGACTAGCGGGGAACAATGAGCAGTTCTTC.

This clonotype was seen a few times. This sequence joins TRBV12-3 or TRBV12-4 and TRBJ2-7; D is perhaps TRBD2 (7 bases). The CDR3 runs 16 residues. The germline V and J ends were trimmed by 2 bases and 3 bases, with 17 bases remaining between them. The CDR3 is CASSLRGGGQLYEQYF. CDR3 nucleotide sequence: TGTGCCAGCAGTTTAAGGGGGGGAGGACAGCTCTACGAGCAGTACTTC.